These T cell receptor beta chains were read from a single sample in a study of T cells in Graves' hyperthyroidism and ophthalmopathy. Each CDR3 protein is one row after TCRdb ran MiXCR on the multiplex PCR reads. Here the sample spans a few hundred thousand distinct CDR3 sequences, over 10% being singletons. Sequenced sample: blood. The receptors derive from a woman under 30 with Graves' hyperthyroidism. The CDR3 runs from the conserved cysteine through the conserved F or W. A D gene is named only where the DNA matches it firmly. Part of the rows lack a size; the others show once, few, many or a class for expanded clones.

J	D	V	size	DNA	CDR3
TRBJ2-7	.	TRBV20-1	many	TGCAGTGCTAGAGGGAGATGGGAGCAGTACTTC	CSARGRWEQYF
TRBJ2-7	TRBD2	TRBV13	many	TGTGCCAGCAGCTTAGGGAAGCGGGGGGAGCAGTACTTC	CASSLGKRGEQYF
TRBJ2-3	.	TRBV6-1	.	TGTGCCAGCAGTGAATCTAACCTATTCACAGATACGCAGTATTTT	CASSESNLFTDTQYF
TRBJ1-5	TRBD1	TRBV2	many	TGTGCCAGTAGAAAACACGGGACAGGGGGCAATCAGCCCCAGCATTTT	CASRKHGTGGNQPQHF
TRBJ1-5	.	TRBV12-3/TRBV12-4	many	TGTGCCAGCAGTTTAGCAGCGAATCAGCCCCAGCATTTT	CASSLAANQPQHF
TRBJ2-1	.	TRBV6-1	many	TGTGCCAGCAAACCACCCGGGGCGAGATACAATGAGCAGTTCTTC	CASKPPGARYNEQFF
TRBJ2-1	.	TRBV12-3/TRBV12-4	.	TGTGCCAGCATCTGGGTAGGGGGGGGGTTGAATGAGCAGTTCTTC	CASIWVGGGLNEQFF
TRBJ2-7	.	TRBV28	many	TGTGCCAGCAGTTCAACTGAGCGGTCTGCCTGGAAGCAGTACTTC	CASSSTERSAWKQYF
TRBJ2-1	TRBD2	TRBV27	.	TGTGCCAGCAGTTTATCGACTGCGGGAGCTGGCAATGAGCAGTTCTTC	CASSLSTAGAGNEQFF
TRBJ2-1	TRBD2	TRBV10-3	.	TGTGCCATCAGTAAGTTGCCTAGCGGGAGCTCCTACAATGAGCAGTTCTTC	CAISKLPSGSSYNEQFF
TRBJ2-1	TRBD2	TRBV12-3/TRBV12-4	.	TGTGCCAGCAGTTTAGGCGGGGGGACACTCAATGAGCAGTTCTTC	CASSLGGGTLNEQFF
TRBJ1-5	.	TRBV12-3/TRBV12-4	few	TGTGCCAGCAGTTTAACCTCGAGTCAGCCCCAGCATTTT	CASSLTSSQPQHF
TRBJ2-2	.	TRBV2	many	TGTGCCAGCAACCTAGAGGGTCTGAGGAACACCGGGGAGCTGTTTTTT	CASNLEGLRNTGELFF
TRBJ1-1	.	TRBV6-1	many	TGTGCCAGCAGTGTACCGGGGAACACTGAAGCTTTCTTT	CASSVPGNTEAFF
TRBJ2-5	.	TRBV18	many	TGTGCCAGCTCTTCCGTCCATTTGGAGACCCAGTACTTC	CASSSVHLETQYF
TRBJ1-1	.	TRBV7-8	many	TGTGCCAGCAGCGTGTTGGGGACTGAAGCTTTCTTT	CASSVLGTEAFF
TRBJ1-4	.	TRBV13	many	TGTGCCAGCAGCCTGGGACGCGAAAAACTGTTTTTT	CASSLGREKLFF
TRBJ2-3	.	TRBV20-1	many	TGCAGTGCTAGTCCTCAAGTAAGCGGAGGCACAGATACGCAGTATTTT	CSASPQVSGGTDTQYF
TRBJ2-5	TRBD2	TRBV5-1	many	TGCGCCAGCAGCCGGGGACTAGCGTCCCAAGAGACCCAGTACTTC	CASSRGLASQETQYF
TRBJ2-1	.	TRBV20-1	many	TGCAGTGCTAGTGCTTCCTCCTTTACGGGCTACAATGAGCAGTTCTTC	CSASASSFTGYNEQFF
TRBJ1-2	TRBD1	TRBV14	many	TGTGCCAGCAGCCAATTACCGGGACAGGGCGATGGCTACACCTTC	CASSQLPGQGDGYTF
TRBJ2-7	.	TRBV7-8	many	TGTGCCAGCAGCTTGTCAGGCCGGAATTTCGGCGAGCAGTACTTC	CASSLSGRNFGEQYF